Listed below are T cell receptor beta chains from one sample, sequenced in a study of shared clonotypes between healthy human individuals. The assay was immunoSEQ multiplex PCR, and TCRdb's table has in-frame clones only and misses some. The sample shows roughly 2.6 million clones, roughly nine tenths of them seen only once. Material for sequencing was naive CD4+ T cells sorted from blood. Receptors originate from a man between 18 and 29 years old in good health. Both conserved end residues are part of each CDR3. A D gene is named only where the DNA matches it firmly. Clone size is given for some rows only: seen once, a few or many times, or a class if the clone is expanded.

CASSRPGTATYEQYF	TGTGCCAGCAGCAGGCCCGGGACGGCGACCTACGAGCAGTACTTC	-	TRBV13	TRBJ2-7	-
CASSLNQGTWSPLHF	TGTGCCAGCAGCTTAAACCAGGGGACATGGTCACCCCTCCACTTT	-	TRBV7-9	TRBJ1-6	-
CATATTGFSSPLHF	TGTGCCACCGCTACAACTGGTTTTAGTTCACCCCTCCACTTT	-	TRBV19	TRBJ1-6	-
CASSKLAGTESILNYGYTF	TGTGCCAGTAGTAAGTTAGCGGGGACTGAAAGCATCCTAAACTATGGCTACACCTTC	-	TRBV19	TRBJ1-2	-
CAISAPNNEQFF	TGTGCCATCAGTGCCCCTAACAATGAGCAGTTCTTC	-	TRBV10-3	TRBJ2-1	-
CASSGSAYNEQFF	TGTGCCAGCAGTGGGTCGGCCTACAATGAGCAGTTCTTC	-	TRBV6-6	TRBJ2-1	-
CASSVTGGINEKLFF	TGTGCCAGCAGCGTGACAGGGGGGATTAATGAAAAACTGTTTTTT	-	TRBV9	TRBJ1-4	TRBD1
CASSLSGQIVAYEQYF	TGTGCCAGCAGTTTATCTGGACAAATAGTAGCCTACGAGCAGTACTTC	-	TRBV27	TRBJ2-7	-
CASSAGTGRGDSNQPQHF	TGTGCCAGCAGTGCCGGGACAGGGAGGGGGGATAGCAATCAGCCCCAGCATTTT	-	TRBV2	TRBJ1-5	TRBD1
CASSVAGQGSNEQFF	TGTGCCAGCAGTGTAGCGGGACAGGGGTCGAATGAGCAGTTCTTC	-	TRBV6-1	TRBJ2-1	TRBD1
CASSTTGRAYEQYF	TGTGCCAGCAGCACAACAGGGAGGGCCTACGAGCAGTACTTC	-	TRBV11-2	TRBJ2-7	-
CAWSVRTDYEKLFF	TGTGCCTGGAGTGTTCGGACGGACTATGAAAAACTGTTTTTT	-	TRBV30	TRBJ1-4	-
CASSPQLSPDSEAFF	TGTGCCAGCAGTCCCCAACTTTCCCCGGACAGTGAAGCTTTCTTT	-	TRBV27	TRBJ1-1	-
CSVGGQEGQPQHF	TGCAGCGTTGGTGGACAGGAAGGTCAGCCCCAGCATTTT	-	TRBV29-1	TRBJ1-5	TRBD1
CSASVNTEAFF	TGCAGTGCGTCAGTGAACACTGAAGCTTTCTTT	few	TRBV20-1	TRBJ1-1	-
CASTPGQGLEKLFF	TGTGCCAGTACGCCGGGACAGGGCTTGGAAAAACTGTTTTTT	-	TRBV19	TRBJ1-4	TRBD1
CASNGQVNQPQHF	TGTGCCAGCAACGGACAGGTTAATCAGCCCCAGCATTTT	-	TRBV19	TRBJ1-5	TRBD1
CASNPGYDNQPQHF	TGTGCCAGCAACCCAGGGTATGACAATCAGCCCCAGCATTTT	few	TRBV6-1	TRBJ1-5	-
CASSPRRGGSGNQPQHF	TGTGCCAGCAGTCCCCGAAGAGGGGGAAGTGGCAATCAGCCCCAGCATTTT	-	TRBV28	TRBJ1-5	-
CASSQAGTVYEQYF	TGCGCCAGCAGCCAAGCCGGGACAGTATACGAGCAGTACTTC	once	TRBV4-1	TRBJ2-7	TRBD1
CATSSPRVGEETQYF	TGTGCCACCAGCAGTCCCAGGGTAGGGGAAGAGACCCAGTACTTC	-	TRBV15	TRBJ2-5	-
CAWKVQADTEAFF	TGTGCCTGGAAGGTGCAGGCGGACACTGAAGCTTTCTTT	-	TRBV30	TRBJ1-1	-
CASSERRQGGTEAFF	TGTGCCAGCAGCGAGCGCCGACAGGGGGGAACTGAAGCTTTCTTT	-	TRBV5-6	TRBJ1-1	TRBD1
CASSLAGTGPYEQYF	TGTGCCAGCAGCTTAGCCGGGACAGGGCCCTACGAGCAGTACTTC	-	TRBV7-2	TRBJ2-7	TRBD1
CASGFNRGSEQFF	TGTGCTAGTGGTTTTAACAGGGGATCTGAGCAGTTCTTC	-	TRBV12-5	TRBJ2-1	TRBD1
CASSEDGYTYNEQFF	TGTGCCAGCAGTGAAGACGGCTATACCTACAATGAGCAGTTCTTC	-	TRBV6-1	TRBJ2-1	-
CASTKPTGTDTQYF	TGTGCCAGCACGAAACCGACTGGCACAGATACGCAGTATTTT	few	TRBV28	TRBJ2-3	-